These 23 T cell receptor beta chains came from one sample sequenced in a study of blood T cell repertoires in COVID-19. Assay: immunoSEQ multiplex PCR; the TCRdb copy retains only in-frame clones and omits some. There are approximately 410,000 clones in the sample; about nine tenths occur only once, and roughly 1.4% lies in the top ten. Material: peripheral blood. The receptors derive from a woman aged 25 to 39 with active or convalescent COVID-19.

V is TRBV6-2 or TRBV6-3 and J is TRBJ1-2; D possibly corresponds to TRBD1 (5 bases). The germline V gene encodes CDR1 MNHEY and CDR2 SVGEGT. The CDR3 is made up of 14 amino acids. The V and J ends lost 2 bases and 4 bases respectively, with 11 bases between them. The CDR3 here is CASSYGTPSYGYTF. The CDR3 DNA sequence: TGTGCCAGCAGTTACGGGACTCCTAGCTATGGCTACACCTTC.

The V and J genes are TRBV19 and TRBJ2-7; 8 nucleotides line up with TRBD1. Germline V gene lookup returns CDR1 LNHDA and CDR2 SQIVND (reference sequence). After removal of 6 bases from V and 4 bases from J, the junction contained 5 bases not matched to a gene. The CDR3 covers 13 residues. CDR3 coding DNA: TGTGCCAGTAGCCTGACAGGGGTTTACGAGCAGTACTTC. As protein: CASSLTGVYEQYF. Together with reference TRBV19 and TRBJ2-7, the CDR3 gives the full variable domain: DGGITQSPKYLFRKEGQNVTLSCEQNLNHDAMYWYRQDPGQGLRLIYYSQIVNDFQKGDIAEGYSVSREKKESFPLTVTSAQKNPTAFYLCASSLTGVYEQYFGPGTRLTVT.

The chain couples TRBV11-3 to TRBJ2-1; TRBD2 aligns across 13 bases. CDR3 length: 15 amino acids. Germline assignment: CDR1 SGHNT and CDR2 YENEEA. Trimming removed 5 bases from V and 10 bases from J; junction bases left unmatched: 8. The CDR3, as DNA: TGTGCCAGCAGCATAGGACTAGCGGGGGCCCCCGAGCAGTTCTTC. This gives the protein CASSIGLAGAPEQFF.

This clone has just one count. J is TRBJ2-7 and V is TRBV5-6; unclear D gene. The CDR3 is 13 residues long. Germline CDR1 SGHDT, CDR2 YYEEEE. Between the trimmed V and J ends, which lost 4 bases and 1 base, there was a span of 9 bases. The CDR3 nucleotides read TGTGCCAGCAGCGGCCCCGCATCCTACGAGCAGTACTTC. It encodes CASSGPASYEQYF.

Only a few counts were recorded for this clone. The CDR3 sequence is CASSFYGGGTEAFF. CDR3 coding DNA: TGCGCCAGCAGCTTTTATGGGGGCGGCACTGAAGCTTTCTTT. The gene calls are TRBV5-1 and TRBJ1-1; TRBD1 is a possible D gene (6 bases). Germline CDR1 is SGHRS and CDR2 is YFSETQ. The CDR3 has 14 residues. Deletions cut 2 bases from V and 4 bases from J, with 12 bases between.

The chain employs TRBV11-2 and TRBJ1-1; a weak D match, TRBD1 (5 bases). CDR3 length equals 13 residues. Germline V gene data show CDR1 as SGHAT and CDR2 as FQNNGV. V was trimmed by 0 bases and J by 7 bases, leaving 9 bases between them. CDR3 bases: TGTGCCAGCAGCTTAGATCGGGGGTTTGAAGCTTTCTTT. As protein: CASSLDRGFEAFF.

Worth noting for this clone: Mismatch with germline at one junction end may stem from a read error. V is TRBV5-4 and J is TRBJ1-6, with no clear D. The germline V gene encodes CDR1 SGHNT and CDR2 YYREEE (reference sequence). CDR3 length equals 14 residues. The CDR3 reads CVSSLARSNSPLHF. The DNA for the CDR3 is TGTGTCAGCAGCTTGGCCAGAAGTAATTCACCCCTCCACTTT.

The sample holds one count of this clone. V usage is TRBV7-2 and J usage is TRBJ2-6, with 7 bases fitting TRBD1. Germline lookup yields CDR1 SGHTA and CDR2 FQGNSA. The CDR3 extends over 18 amino acids. Trimming removed 8 bases from V and 0 bases from J; junction bases left unmatched: 13. Here the CDR3 reads CASGPGGSRVSGANVLTF. The CDR3 coding sequence is TGTGCCAGCGGACCAGGGGGTTCAAGGGTCTCTGGGGCCAACGTCCTGACTTTC.

This rearrangement joins TRBV6-1 to TRBJ2-5, with a weak D call TRBD1 (5 bases). This CDR3 contains 15 residues. CDR1 is MNHNS and CDR2 is SASEGT in the germline V gene. Trimming removed 3 bases at V and 2 bases at J, with 13 bases between. The CDR3 reads CASSDQGVSQETQYF. The CDR3 DNA follows: TGTGCCAGCAGTGATCAAGGGGTTTCACAAGAGACCCAGTACTTC.

Here the CDR3 DNA reads TGTGCCAGCAGTCTAAGCTCGGGGGGCGCGTCGAATAACTATGGCTACACCTTC. This encodes CASSLSSGGASNNYGYTF. The V and J genes are TRBV28 and TRBJ1-2; D may be TRBD1 (6 bases). The CDR3 is made up of 18 amino acids. Trimming cost V 5 bases and J 1 base, with 23 bases left between them. Germline V CDR1 and CDR2: MDHEN, SYDVKM.

The genes are TRBV9 and TRBJ2-2; D is unresolved. This CDR3 contains 14 residues. Germline V gene sequence: CDR1 SGDLS, CDR2 YYNGEE. Trimming cost V 0 bases and J 0 bases, with 3 bases left between them. Written as DNA, the CDR3 is TGTGCCAGCAGCGTAGTATCGAACACCGGGGAGCTGTTTTTT. Translated, it gives CASSVVSNTGELFF.

The V gene is TRBV6-5, the J gene TRBJ1-2; D ambiguous. V lost 11 bases to trimming and J lost 0 bases, with 13 bases between them. Germline values: CDR1 MNHEY, CDR2 SVGAGI. This CDR3 has 13 amino acids. The CDR3: CAGQDNANYGYTF. DNA of the CDR3: TGTGCCGGGCAAGACAACGCTAACTATGGCTACACCTTC.

V and J are TRBV2 and TRBJ1-3, with no clear D. CDR3 size: 13 residues. CDR1 SNHLY and CDR2 FYNNEI come from the germline V gene. V was trimmed by 8 bases and J by 0 bases, leaving 8 bases between them. CDR3 sequence reads: CASEGDSGNTIYF. CDR3 bases: TGTGCCAGCGAGGGAGACTCTGGAAACACCATATATTTT.

Remarks on this clone: Other DNA sequences in the sample encode the same CDR3. The chain has TRBV4-1 and TRBJ1-1; 7 bases line up with TRBD1. CDR1 is MGHRA, CDR2 YSYEKL, per germline. J gave up 3 bases and V 1 base, and 2 bases lay outside the gene matches. The CDR3 contains 14 residues. CDR3 sequence (DNA): TGCGCCAGCAGCCAAGGACAGGGTTACACTGAAGCTTTCTTT. Translated, it gives CASSQGQGYTEAFF.

The rearrangement uses TRBV6-5 and TRBJ1-1; TRBD1 matches 7 bases. The trim removed 6 bases at V and 0 bases at J, leaving 4 bases unmatched. Germline loops: CDR1 MNHEY, CDR2 SVGAGI. CDR3 size: 14 residues. DNA for the CDR3: TGTGCCAGCAGCCCACAGGGGATGAACACTGAAGCTTTCTTT. It translates to CASSPQGMNTEAFF.

The rearrangement joins TRBV3-1 (or the pseudogene TRBV3-2) to TRBJ1-2; tentative D call: TRBD1 (5 bases). Germline CDR1 reads LGHDT; CDR2 reads YNNKEL (reference sequence). CDR3 size: 18 residues. Trimming shortened V by 1 base and J by 0 bases, and 18 bases separated the two germline ends. The DNA of the CDR3 is TGTGCCAGCAGCCAAGTCCCTTCCAGGGCCTTAGCTAACTATGGCTACACCTTC. Translated: CASSQVPSRALANYGYTF.

The genes are TRBV6-5 and TRBJ1-1, with 10 bases that match TRBD1. There are 14 residues in the CDR3. Germline V CDR1 and CDR2: MNHEY, SVGAGI. V dropped 7 bases and J dropped 4; count of bases not matched to a gene: 6. CDR3 region: CASMDRGFGTEAFF. As DNA, the CDR3 is TGTGCCAGCATGGACAGGGGGTTCGGCACTGAAGCTTTCTTT.

The rearrangement links TRBV5-4 to TRBJ1-6, with D unresolved. The ends were cut back, 0 bases at V and 6 bases at J, with 10 bases in the middle. CDR3 length: 15 residues. Germline V lookup: CDR1 SGHNT, CDR2 YYREEE (reference sequence). The CDR3 DNA reads TGTGCCAGCAGCTTGGGGGGAGACCTTAATTCACCCCTCCACTTT. Amino acids: CASSLGGDLNSPLHF.

The V and J genes are TRBV19 and TRBJ1-1; D ambiguous. Germline-derived CDR1 and CDR2 are LNHDA and SQIVND (reference sequence). This CDR3 comprises 13 residues. Trimming cost V 7 bases and J 5 bases, with 14 bases left between them. The CDR3 here is CASTQKRRTEAFF. CDR3 nucleotide sequence: TGTGCCAGTACCCAAAAGAGGAGGACTGAAGCTTTCTTT.

This clone has a count of ten or more. The chain recombines TRBV7-2 with TRBJ2-1, with 12 bases that match TRBD2. The length of the CDR3 is 17 residues. After removal of 3 bases from V and 0 bases from J, the junction contained 3 bases not matched to a gene. CDR1 and CDR2 from the germline V gene are SGHTA and FQGNSA. The CDR3 nucleotides are TGTGCCAGCAGCTTGACTAGCGGGGGCAGCTCCTACAATGAGCAGTTCTTC. The encoded protein is CASSLTSGGSSYNEQFF. Full variable domain (outside the CDR3, taken from reference TRBV7-2 and TRBJ2-1): GAGVSQSPSNKVTEKGKDVELRCDPISGHTALYWYRQSLGQGLEFLIYFQGNSAPDKSGLPSDRFSAERTGGSVSTLTIQRTQQEDSAVYLCASSLTSGGSSYNEQFFGPGTRLTVL.

The chain has TRBV5-1 and TRBJ2-2, with 8 positions matching TRBD2. Germline CDR1 reads SGHRS; CDR2 reads YFSETQ. Trimming at V came to 0 bases and at J to 4 bases, leaving 5 bases not matched to a gene. This CDR3 is 16 amino acids long. The DNA of the CDR3 is TGCGCCAGCAGCTTGGATTCCGGGAGGGCCACCGGGGAGCTGTTTTTT. Its protein product is CASSLDSGRATGELFF.

V is TRBV3-1 (or the pseudogene TRBV3-2) and J is TRBJ2-2; perhaps TRBD2 as D (5 bases). Trimming left V 4 bases short and J 5 bases short, with 11 bases between. The CDR3 covers 14 residues. Germline loops: CDR1 LGHDT, CDR2 YNNKEL (reference sequence). The CDR3 DNA reads as TGTGCCAGCAGCCGCACTAGAGGAACCGGGGAGCTGTTTTTT. It translates to CASSRTRGTGELFF.

The genes are TRBV29-1 and TRBJ1-3, with D perhaps TRBD1 (5 bases). The CDR3 spans 13 residues. The V end was cut by 7 bases, the J end by 4 bases, with 14 bases between. Per the germline V gene, CDR1 is SQVTM and CDR2 is ANQGSEA. CDR3 in DNA: TGCAGCGCCGGAGAGGACATGGGAAACACCATATATTTT. It specifies CSAGEDMGNTIYF.